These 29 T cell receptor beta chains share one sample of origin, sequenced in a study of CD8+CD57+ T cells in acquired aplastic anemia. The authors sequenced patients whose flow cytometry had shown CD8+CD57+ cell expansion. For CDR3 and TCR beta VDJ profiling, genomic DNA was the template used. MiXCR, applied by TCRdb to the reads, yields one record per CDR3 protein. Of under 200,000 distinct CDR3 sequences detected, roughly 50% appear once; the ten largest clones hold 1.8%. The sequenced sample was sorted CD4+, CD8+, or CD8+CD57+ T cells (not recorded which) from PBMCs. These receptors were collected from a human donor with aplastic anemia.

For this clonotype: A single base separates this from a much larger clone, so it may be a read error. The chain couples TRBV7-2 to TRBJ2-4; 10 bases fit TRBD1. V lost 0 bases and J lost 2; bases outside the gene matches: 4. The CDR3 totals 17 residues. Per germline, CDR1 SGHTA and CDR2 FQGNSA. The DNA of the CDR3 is TGTGCCAGCAGCTTAGCGCCGACAGGGGGCCCCAAAAACATTCAGTACTTC. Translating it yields CASSLAPTGGPKNIQYF.

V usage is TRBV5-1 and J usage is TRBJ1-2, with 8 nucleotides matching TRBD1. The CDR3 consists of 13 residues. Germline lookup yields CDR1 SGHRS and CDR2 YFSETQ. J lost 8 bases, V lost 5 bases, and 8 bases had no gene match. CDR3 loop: CASSYDRGWGYTF. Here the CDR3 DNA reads TGCGCCAGCAGTTACGACAGGGGTTGGGGCTACACCTTC.

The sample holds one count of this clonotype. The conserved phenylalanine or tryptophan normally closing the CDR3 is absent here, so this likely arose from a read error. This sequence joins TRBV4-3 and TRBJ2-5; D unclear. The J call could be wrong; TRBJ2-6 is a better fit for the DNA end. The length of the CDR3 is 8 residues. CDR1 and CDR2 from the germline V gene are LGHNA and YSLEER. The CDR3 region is CASSQLTS. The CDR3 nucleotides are TGCGCCAGCAGCCAACTGACTAGC.

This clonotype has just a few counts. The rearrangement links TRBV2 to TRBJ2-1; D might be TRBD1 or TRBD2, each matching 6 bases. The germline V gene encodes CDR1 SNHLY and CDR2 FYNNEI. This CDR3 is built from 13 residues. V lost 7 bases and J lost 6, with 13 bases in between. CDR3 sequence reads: CASKRGDGNEQFF. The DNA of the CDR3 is TGTGCCAGCAAAAGGGGGGACGGCAATGAGCAGTTCTTC.

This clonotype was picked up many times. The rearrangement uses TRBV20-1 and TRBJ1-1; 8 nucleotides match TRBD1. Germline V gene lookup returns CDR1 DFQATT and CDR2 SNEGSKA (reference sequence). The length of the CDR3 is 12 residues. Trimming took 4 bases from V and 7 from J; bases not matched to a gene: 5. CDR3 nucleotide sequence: TGCAGTGCTATAAGACAGGGGCGTGAAGCTTTCTTT. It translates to CSAIRQGREAFF.

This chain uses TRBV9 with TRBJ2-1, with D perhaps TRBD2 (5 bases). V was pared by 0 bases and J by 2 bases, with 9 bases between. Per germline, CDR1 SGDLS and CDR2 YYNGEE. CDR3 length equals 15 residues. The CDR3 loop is CASSVGGAAYNEQFF. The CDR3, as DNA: TGTGCCAGCAGCGTAGGGGGAGCCGCCTACAATGAGCAGTTCTTC.

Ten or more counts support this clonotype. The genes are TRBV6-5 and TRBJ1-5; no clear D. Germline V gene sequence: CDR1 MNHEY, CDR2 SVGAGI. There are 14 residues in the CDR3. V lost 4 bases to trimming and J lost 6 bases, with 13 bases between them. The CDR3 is CASSFPEETQPQHF. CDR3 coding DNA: TGTGCCAGCAGTTTCCCGGAGGAGACTCAGCCCCAGCATTTT.

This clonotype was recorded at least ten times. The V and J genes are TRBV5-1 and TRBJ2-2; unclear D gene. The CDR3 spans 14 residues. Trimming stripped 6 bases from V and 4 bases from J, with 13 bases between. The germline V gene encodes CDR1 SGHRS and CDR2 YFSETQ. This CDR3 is CASTLTPPTGELFF. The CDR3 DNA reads TGCGCCAGCACCCTGACCCCGCCCACCGGGGAGCTGTTTTTT.

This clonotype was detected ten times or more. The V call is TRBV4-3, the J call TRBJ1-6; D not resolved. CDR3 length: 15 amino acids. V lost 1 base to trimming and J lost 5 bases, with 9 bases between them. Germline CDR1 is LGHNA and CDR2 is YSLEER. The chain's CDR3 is CASSQGYSNNSPLHF. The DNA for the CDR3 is TGCGCCAGCAGCCAAGGGTATAGTAATAATTCACCCCTCCACTTT.

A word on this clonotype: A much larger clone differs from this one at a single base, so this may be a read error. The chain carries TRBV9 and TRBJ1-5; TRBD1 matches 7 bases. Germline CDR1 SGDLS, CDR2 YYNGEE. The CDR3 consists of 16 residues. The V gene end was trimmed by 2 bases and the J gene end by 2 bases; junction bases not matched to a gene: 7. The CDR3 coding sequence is TGTGCCAGCAGCGTGGTTTCAGGGGGGGGCAATCAGCCCCAGCATTTT. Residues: CASSVVSGGGNQPQHF.

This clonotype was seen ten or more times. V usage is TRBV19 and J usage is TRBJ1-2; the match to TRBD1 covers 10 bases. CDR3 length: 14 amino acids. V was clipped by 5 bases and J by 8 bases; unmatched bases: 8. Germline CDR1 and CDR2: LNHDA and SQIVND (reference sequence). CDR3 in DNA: TGTGCCAGTAGTCCCGGGACAGGGGTCGGGGGCTACACCTTC. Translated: CASSPGTGVGGYTF. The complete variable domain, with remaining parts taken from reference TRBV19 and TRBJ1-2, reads DGGITQSPKYLFRKEGQNVTLSCEQNLNHDAMYWYRQDPGQGLRLIYYSQIVNDFQKGDIAEGYSVSREKKESFPLTVTSAQKNPTAFYLCASSPGTGVGGYTFGSGTRLTVV.

The CDR3 loop reads CASSGWPGGTDTQYF. The DNA for the CDR3 is TGCGCCAGCAGTGGATGGCCAGGGGGCACAGATACGCAGTATTTT. The genes are TRBV5-1 and TRBJ2-3, with D maybe TRBD1 (6 bases). The V and J ends lost 5 bases and 1 base respectively, with 14 bases between them. This CDR3 has 15 residues. Germline CDR1 reads SGHRS; CDR2 reads YFSETQ. Variable domain in full (rest from reference TRBV5-1 and TRBJ2-3): KAGVTQTPRYLIKTRGQQVTLSCSPISGHRSVSWYQQTPGQGLQFLFEYFSETQRNKGNFPGRFSGRQFSNSRSEMNVSTLELGDSALYLCASSGWPGGTDTQYFGPGTRLTVL.

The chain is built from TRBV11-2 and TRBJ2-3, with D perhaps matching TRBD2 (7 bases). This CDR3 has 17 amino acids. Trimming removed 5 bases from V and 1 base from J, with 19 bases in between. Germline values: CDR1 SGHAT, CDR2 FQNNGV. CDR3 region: CASSRNLGGGRTDTQYF. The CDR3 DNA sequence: TGTGCCAGCAGCAGAAACCTAGGGGGGGGCCGCACAGATACGCAGTATTTT. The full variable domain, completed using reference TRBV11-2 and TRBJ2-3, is EAGVAQSPRYKIIEKRQSVAFWCNPISGHATLYWYQQILGQGPKLLIQFQNNGVVDDSQLPKDRFSAERLKGVDSTLKIQPAKLEDSAVYLCASSRNLGGGRTDTQYFGPGTRLTVL.

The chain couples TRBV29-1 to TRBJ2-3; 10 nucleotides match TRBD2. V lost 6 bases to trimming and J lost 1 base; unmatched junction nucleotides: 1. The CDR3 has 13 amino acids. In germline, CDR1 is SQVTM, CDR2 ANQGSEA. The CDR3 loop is CSVAGGGTDTQYF. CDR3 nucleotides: TGCAGCGTAGCGGGAGGGGGCACAGATACGCAGTATTTT.

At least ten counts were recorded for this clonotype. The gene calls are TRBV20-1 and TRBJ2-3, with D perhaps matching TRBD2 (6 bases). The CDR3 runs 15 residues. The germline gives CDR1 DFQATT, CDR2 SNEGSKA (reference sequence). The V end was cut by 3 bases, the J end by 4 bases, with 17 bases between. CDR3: CSASMRAGTADTQYF. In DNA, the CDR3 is TGCAGTGCTAGTATGAGGGCGGGGACCGCAGATACGCAGTATTTT.

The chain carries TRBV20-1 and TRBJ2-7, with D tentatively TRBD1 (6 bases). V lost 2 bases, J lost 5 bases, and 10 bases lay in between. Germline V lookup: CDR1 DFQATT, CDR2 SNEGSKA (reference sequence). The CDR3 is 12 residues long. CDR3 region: CSARQGSDEQYF. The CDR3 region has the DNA TGCAGTGCTAGACAGGGGAGCGACGAGCAGTACTTC.

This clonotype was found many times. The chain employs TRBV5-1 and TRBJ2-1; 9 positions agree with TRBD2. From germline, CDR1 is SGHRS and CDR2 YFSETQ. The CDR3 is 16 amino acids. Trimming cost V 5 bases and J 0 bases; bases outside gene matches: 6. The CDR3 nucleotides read TGCGCCAGCAGTAGGGGACTAGCAAGCTCCTACAATGAGCAGTTCTTC. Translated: CASSRGLASSYNEQFF. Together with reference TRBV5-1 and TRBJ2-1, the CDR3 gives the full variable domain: KAGVTQTPRYLIKTRGQQVTLSCSPISGHRSVSWYQQTPGQGLQFLFEYFSETQRNKGNFPGRFSGRQFSNSRSEMNVSTLELGDSALYLCASSRGLASSYNEQFFGPGTRLTVL.

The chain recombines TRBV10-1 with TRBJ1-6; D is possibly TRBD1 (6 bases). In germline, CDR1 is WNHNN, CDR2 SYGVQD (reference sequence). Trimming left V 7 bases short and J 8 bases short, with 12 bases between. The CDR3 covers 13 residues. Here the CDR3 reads CASTAAGDSPLHF. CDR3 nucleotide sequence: TGCGCCAGCACTGCCGCAGGGGATTCACCCCTCCACTTT.

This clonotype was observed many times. The CDR3 bases are TGTGCCAGCAGTTCAGGGTTTACTAGCACAGATACGCAGTATTTT. It translates to CASSSGFTSTDTQYF. V is TRBV6-6 and J is TRBJ2-3; possible D gene TRBD1, 5 bases. Trimming took off 4 bases at V and 0 bases at J, with 11 bases between the two ends. Germline assignment: CDR1 MNHNY and CDR2 SVGAGI (reference sequence). The CDR3 length is 15 residues.

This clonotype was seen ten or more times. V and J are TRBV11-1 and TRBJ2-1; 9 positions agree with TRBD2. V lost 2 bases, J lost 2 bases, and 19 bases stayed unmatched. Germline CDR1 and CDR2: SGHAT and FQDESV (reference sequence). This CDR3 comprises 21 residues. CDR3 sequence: CASSLSRLAGSYRGAYNEQFF. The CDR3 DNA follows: TGTGCCAGCAGCTTATCCCGGCTAGCGGGGTCCTATCGGGGGGCCTACAATGAGCAGTTCTTC. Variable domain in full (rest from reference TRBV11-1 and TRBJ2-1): EAEVAQSPRYKITEKSQAVAFWCDPISGHATLYWYRQILGQGPELLVQFQDESVVDDSQLPKDRFSAERLKGVDSTLKIQPAELGDSAMYLCASSLSRLAGSYRGAYNEQFFGPGTRLTVL.

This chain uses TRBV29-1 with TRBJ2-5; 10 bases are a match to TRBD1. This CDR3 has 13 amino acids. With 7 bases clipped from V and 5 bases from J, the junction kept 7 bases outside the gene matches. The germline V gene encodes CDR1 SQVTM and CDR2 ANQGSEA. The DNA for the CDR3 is TGCAGCGCCCTGACAGGGGGCGCGGAGACCCAGTACTTC. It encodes CSALTGGAETQYF.

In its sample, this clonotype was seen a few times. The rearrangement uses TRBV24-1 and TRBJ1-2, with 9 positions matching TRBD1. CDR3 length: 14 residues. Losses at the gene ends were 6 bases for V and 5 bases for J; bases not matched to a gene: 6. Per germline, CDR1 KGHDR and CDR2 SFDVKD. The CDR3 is CATSSTGTGYGYTF. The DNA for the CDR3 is TGTGCCACCAGTAGCACCGGGACAGGGTATGGCTACACCTTC.

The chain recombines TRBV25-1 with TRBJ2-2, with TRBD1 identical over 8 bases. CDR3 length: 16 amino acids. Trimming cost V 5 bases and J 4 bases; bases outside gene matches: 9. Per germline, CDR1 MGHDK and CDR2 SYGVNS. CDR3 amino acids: CASSPGQGDSTGELFF. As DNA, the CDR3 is TGTGCCAGCAGTCCCGGACAGGGAGATAGCACCGGGGAGCTGTTTTTT.

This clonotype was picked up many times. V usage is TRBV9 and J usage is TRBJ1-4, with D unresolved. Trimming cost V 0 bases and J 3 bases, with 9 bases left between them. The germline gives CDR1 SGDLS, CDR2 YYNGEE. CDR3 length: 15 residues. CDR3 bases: TGTGCCAGCAGCGTAGCTCCCACTCCTAATGAAAAACTGTTTTTT. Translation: CASSVAPTPNEKLFF.

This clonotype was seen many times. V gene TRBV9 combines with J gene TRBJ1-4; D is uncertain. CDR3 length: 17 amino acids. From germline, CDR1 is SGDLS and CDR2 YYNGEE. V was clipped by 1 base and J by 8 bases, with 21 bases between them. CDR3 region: CASSVNQARTHGEKLFF. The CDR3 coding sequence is TGTGCCAGCAGCGTAAATCAGGCCCGGACTCACGGAGAAAAACTGTTTTTT.

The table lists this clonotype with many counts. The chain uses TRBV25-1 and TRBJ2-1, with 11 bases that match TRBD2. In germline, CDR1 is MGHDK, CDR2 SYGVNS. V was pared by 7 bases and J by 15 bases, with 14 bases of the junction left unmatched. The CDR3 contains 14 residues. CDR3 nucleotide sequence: TGTGCCAGCACTGCTAGCGGGGGGCCCGCTTTCGGGTTCTTC. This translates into CASTASGGPAFGFF.

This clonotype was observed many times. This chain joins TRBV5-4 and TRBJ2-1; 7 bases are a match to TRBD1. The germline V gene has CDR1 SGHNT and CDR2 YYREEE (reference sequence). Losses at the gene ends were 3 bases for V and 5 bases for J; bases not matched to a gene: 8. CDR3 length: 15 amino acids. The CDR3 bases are TGTGCCAGCAGCTCAGGGGGTTACGGGGACAATGAGCAGTTCTTC. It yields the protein CASSSGGYGDNEQFF. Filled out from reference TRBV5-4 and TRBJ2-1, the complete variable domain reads ETGVTQSPTHLIKTRGQQVTLRCSSQSGHNTVSWYQQALGQGPQFIFQYYREEENGRGNFPPRFSGLQFPNYSSELNVNALELDDSALYLCASSSGGYGDNEQFFGPGTRLTVL.

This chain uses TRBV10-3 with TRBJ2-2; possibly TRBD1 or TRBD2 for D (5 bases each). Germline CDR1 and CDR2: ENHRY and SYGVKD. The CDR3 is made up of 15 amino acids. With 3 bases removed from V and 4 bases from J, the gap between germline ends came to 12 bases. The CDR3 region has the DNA TGTGCCATCAGTGATGGGGGTGCTGGCACCGGGGAGCTGTTTTTT. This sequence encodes CAISDGGAGTGELFF.

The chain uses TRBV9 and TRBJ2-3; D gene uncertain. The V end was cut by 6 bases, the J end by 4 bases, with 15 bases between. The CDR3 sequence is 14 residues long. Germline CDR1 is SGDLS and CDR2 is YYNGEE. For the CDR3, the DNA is TGTGCCAGCACCCCGCTCGCTGACCCAGATACGCAGTATTTT. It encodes CASTPLADPDTQYF.